These 22 T cell receptor beta chains came from one sample sequenced in a study of beta chain features in type 1 diabetes. Study results and caveats: TCRB CDR3s from Type 1 diabetes patients were moderately but significantly shorter in all four CD4+ subsets.

Their cognate antigens are unknown. The isolated RNA, all of it, was reverse transcribed, so expressed TCRB transcripts were what got sequenced. Data came from immunoSEQ multiplex PCR; TCRdb stores just in-frame clones and leaves some out. There are about 370,000 clones in the sample; around 9.6% occur only once, and about 0.64% lies in the top ten. The sequenced sample consisted of central memory CD4+ T cells from blood. These receptors were collected from a man aged 30 to 39 with type 1 diabetes.

This clone has only a few counts. The chain recombines TRBV28 with TRBJ2-7, with TRBD2 identical over 10 bases. V gave up 8 bases and J gave up 4 bases; unmatched junction bases: 8. CDR1 is MDHEN, CDR2 SYDVKM, per germline. The CDR3 runs to 14 residues. The CDR3 sequence is CASGTSGMGYEQYF. The CDR3, as DNA: TGTGCCAGCGGTACTAGCGGGATGGGTTACGAGCAGTACTTC. Looking up the rest from reference TRBV28 and TRBJ2-7 gives the full variable domain: DVKVTQSSRYLVKRTGEKVFLECVQDMDHENMFWYRQDPGLGLRLIYFSYDVKMKEKGDIPEGYSVSREKKERFSLILESASTNQTSMYLCASGTSGMGYEQYFGPGTRLTVT.

The chain has TRBV5-1 and TRBJ2-3, with TRBD1 matching over 8 bases. CDR3 length: 14 amino acids. The germline CDR1 and CDR2 sequences are SGHRS and YFSETQ. J lost 7 bases, V lost 4 bases, and 8 bases had no gene match. CDR3 region: CASSPGQGGNTQYF. CDR3 nucleotides: TGCGCCAGCAGCCCCGGACAGGGAGGTAATACGCAGTATTTT. Full variable domain (outside the CDR3, taken from reference TRBV5-1 and TRBJ2-3): KAGVTQTPRYLIKTRGQQVTLSCSPISGHRSVSWYQQTPGQGLQFLFEYFSETQRNKGNFPGRFSGRQFSNSRSEMNVSTLELGDSALYLCASSPGQGGNTQYFGPGTRLTVL.

Ten or more counts support this clone. This chain uses TRBV10-3 with TRBJ2-7; 8 positions match TRBD2. Germline CDR1 and CDR2: ENHRY and SYGVKD. This CDR3 is built from 14 residues. J lost 2 bases, V lost 6 bases, and 6 bases had no gene match. CDR3 nucleotides: TGTGCCATCAGGAAGACTAGCGATGCCTACGAGCAGTACTTC. This translates into CAIRKTSDAYEQYF.

This clone was counted between two and nine times. The rearrangement joins TRBV9 to TRBJ1-3; 9 nucleotides line up with TRBD1. With 3 bases clipped from V and 4 bases from J, the junction kept 17 bases outside the gene matches. The germline V gene encodes CDR1 SGDLS and CDR2 YYNGEE. CDR3 length: 19 residues. CDR3 bases: TGTGCCAGCAGCGCTCCCAAATCACCGGGACAGGGATACGGAAACACCATATATTTT. This sequence encodes CASSAPKSPGQGYGNTIYF.

The CDR3 here is CASSLGTLRDIQYF. Written as DNA, the CDR3 is TGCGCCAGCAGCTTGGGGACACTTAGGGACATTCAGTACTTC. The chain employs TRBV5-1 and TRBJ2-4; TRBD1 might be the D (5 bases). V was cut by 0 bases and J by 8 bases, with 12 bases left in between. CDR3 length: 14 residues. Germline loops: CDR1 SGHRS, CDR2 YFSETQ.

Written as DNA, the CDR3 is TGTGCCTACAATAGTGAGCGACTCTCCAATGAGCAGTTCTTC. This translates into CAYNSERLSNEQFF. This sequence joins TRBV30 and TRBJ2-1; D call uncertain. Germline lookup yields CDR1 GTSNPN and CDR2 SVGIG (reference sequence). V gave up 7 bases and J gave up 6 bases, with 19 bases separating them. This CDR3 spans 14 amino acids.

This clone has just a few counts. The V gene is TRBV30, the J gene TRBJ1-2; D uncertain. Per germline, CDR1 GTSNPN and CDR2 SVGIG (reference sequence). The CDR3 is made up of 13 amino acids. The germline V and J ends were trimmed by 0 bases and 2 bases, with 7 bases remaining between them. The DNA of the CDR3 is TGTGCCTGGAGTGTTGGCTTCAACTATGGCTACACCTTC. It codes for CAWSVGFNYGYTF.

This clone was counted only a few times. The chain carries TRBV29-1 and TRBJ2-5; TRBD1 matches at 10 bases. V shed 4 bases and J 4 bases; nucleotides not matched to a gene: 6. CDR3 length equals 14 residues. Germline lookup yields CDR1 SQVTM and CDR2 ANQGSEA. The chain's CDR3 is CSVGGQGDGETQYF. The CDR3 region has the DNA TGCAGCGTTGGTGGACAGGGGGATGGAGAGACCCAGTACTTC.

Ten or more counts support this clone. The chain carries TRBV5-5 and TRBJ2-1; 7 positions agree with TRBD1. The CDR3 sequence is 15 residues long. Germline CDR1 is SGHKS and CDR2 is YYEKEE (reference sequence). The J segment lost 4 bases and the V segment lost 5 bases, leaving 9 bases of the junction unmatched. CDR3 DNA sequence: TGTGCCAGCAGTTATCGGGACAGCCCTTACAATGAGCAGTTCTTC. Its protein product is CASSYRDSPYNEQFF.

The gene calls are TRBV28 and TRBJ1-4, with a tentative D call TRBD1 (6 bases). V lost 4 bases and J 6 bases, leaving 15 bases between the germline ends. From germline, CDR1 is MDHEN and CDR2 SYDVKM. This CDR3 comprises 15 residues. CDR3 nucleotide sequence: TGTGCCAGCAGTTCTAGGGGGACTATAGATGAAAAACTGTTTTTT. Encoded protein: CASSSRGTIDEKLFF. Looking up the rest from reference TRBV28 and TRBJ1-4 gives the full variable domain: DVKVTQSSRYLVKRTGEKVFLECVQDMDHENMFWYRQDPGLGLRLIYFSYDVKMKEKGDIPEGYSVSREKKERFSLILESASTNQTSMYLCASSSRGTIDEKLFFGSGTQLSVL.

This chain joins TRBV4-2 and TRBJ2-7; 9 nucleotides align to TRBD2. Germline-derived CDR1 and CDR2 are LGHNA and YNFKEQ. The CDR3 sequence is 16 residues long. After removal of 1 base from V and 0 bases from J, the junction contained 4 bases not matched to a gene. The CDR3 nucleotides are TGTGCCAGCAGCCAAGGAGGAGCGGGAGGCTCCTACGAGCAGTACTTC. It codes for CASSQGGAGGSYEQYF.

At least ten counts were recorded for this clone. This rearrangement joins TRBV28 to TRBJ1-1; 10 bases map to TRBD1. In germline, CDR1 is MDHEN, CDR2 SYDVKM. CDR3 length equals 15 residues. Trimming removed 5 bases from V and 5 bases from J; junction bases left unmatched: 8. CDR3 bases: TGTGCCAGCAGTCCCCTAGGGACAGGGGAAACTGAAGCTTTCTTT. It yields the protein CASSPLGTGETEAFF.

In this sample, this clone turned up a few times. The J gene is TRBJ2-1, the V gene TRBV27, with D unclear. CDR1 is MNHEY and CDR2 is SMNVEV in the germline V gene (reference sequence). The CDR3 sequence is 15 residues long. The ends were cut back, 6 bases at V and 0 bases at J, with 12 bases in the middle. CDR3 in amino acids: CASSARSRSYNEQFF. The CDR3 DNA is TGTGCCAGCAGCGCGCGGTCCCGCTCCTACAATGAGCAGTTCTTC.

This clone has just a few counts. The chain couples TRBV18 to TRBJ2-2; 12 bases are shared with TRBD2. Germline V gene data show CDR1 as KGHSH and CDR2 as LQKENI. The length of the CDR3 is 15 residues. V was clipped by 6 bases and J by 5 bases; unmatched bases: 4. The CDR3 region is CASSPSGRATGELFF. The DNA of the CDR3 is TGTGCCAGCTCTCCTAGCGGGAGGGCTACCGGGGAGCTGTTTTTT.

This clone was counted ten times or more. This sequence joins TRBV7-9 and TRBJ2-6; D not certain. In germline, CDR1 is SEHNR, CDR2 FQNEAQ (reference sequence). This CDR3 spans 15 amino acids. V lost 3 bases, J lost 2 bases, and 8 bases lay in between. CDR3 loop: CASSFRDAGANVLTF. CDR3 nucleotide sequence: TGTGCCAGCAGCTTTAGGGATGCTGGGGCCAACGTCCTGACTTTC.

The table lists this clone with a few counts. The V gene is TRBV7-9, the J gene TRBJ2-1, with D possibly matching TRBD2 (5 bases). CDR1 and CDR2 from the germline V gene are SEHNR and FQNEAQ (reference sequence). This CDR3 spans 12 amino acids. With 4 bases removed from V and 9 bases from J, the gap between germline ends came to 10 bases. CDR3 region: CASSWAEGEQFF. CDR3 coding DNA: TGTGCCAGCAGCTGGGCAGAGGGTGAGCAGTTCTTC. Complete variable domain (other parts from reference TRBV7-9 and TRBJ2-1): DTGVSQNPRHKITKRGQNVTFRCDPISEHNRLYWYRQTLGQGPEFLTYFQNEAQLEKSRLLSDRFSAERPKGSFSTLEIQRTEQGDSAMYLCASSWAEGEQFFGPGTRLTVL.

This clone was seen a few times. A much larger clone differs by one base, so this may be a read error. This sample also contains other DNA sequences that code for the same CDR3. This chain connects TRBV11-2 to TRBJ2-3; no firm D call. Looked up from germline, CDR1 is SGHAT and CDR2 is FQNNGV. V was clipped by 0 bases and J by 0 bases, with 1 base between them. The CDR3 sequence is 13 residues long. In DNA, the CDR3 is TGTGCCAGCAGCTTAGACAGCACAGATACGCAGTATTTT. Its translation is CASSLDSTDTQYF.

The gene calls are TRBV4-1 and TRBJ1-2; 8 bases match TRBD1. Per germline, CDR1 MGHRA and CDR2 YSYEKL. The CDR3 loop spans 14 amino acids. V was pared by 1 base and J by 3 bases, with 1 base of the junction left unmatched. DNA of the CDR3: TGCGCCAGCAGCCAAGTACAGGGGGACTATGGCTACACCTTC. Protein sequence: CASSQVQGDYGYTF.

The rearrangement joins TRBV5-4 to TRBJ2-3; 8 bases are a match to TRBD2. V trimming: 5 bases; J trimming: 2 bases; junction bases outside the gene matches: 7. The length of the CDR3 is 15 residues. CDR1 and CDR2 (germline): SGHNT, YYREEE (reference sequence). CDR3 nucleotide sequence: TGTGCCAGCAGTCTGGGCGGGAGGCCCACAGATACGCAGTATTTT. This codes for CASSLGGRPTDTQYF.

This clone occurred many times. This chain's CDR3 is CSVSGQGGDGYTF. In DNA form, the CDR3 reads TGCAGCGTCTCGGGACAGGGCGGTGATGGCTACACCTTC. This chain connects TRBV29-1 to TRBJ1-2, with 9 bases lining up with TRBD1. CDR3 length equals 13 residues. CDR1 and CDR2 (germline): SQVTM, ANQGSEA. The ends lost 6 bases at V and 6 bases at J; junction bases unmatched: 8.

There are a few counts of this clone. The chain employs TRBV14 and TRBJ2-3; the D gene is possibly TRBD1 (5 bases). The CDR3 contains 13 residues. Per the germline V gene, CDR1 is SGHDN and CDR2 is FVKESK. V gave up 1 base and J gave up 6 bases, with 8 bases separating them. CDR3 nucleotide sequence: TGTGCCAGCAGCCAAGCAGGGTCCGATACGCAGTATTTT. Residues: CASSQAGSDTQYF.

This clone showed up just a few times. This sequence joins TRBV11-2 and TRBJ2-5, with D possibly matching TRBD2 (5 bases). V lost 0 bases to trimming and J lost 5 bases, with 13 bases between them. The CDR3 consists of 15 residues. The germline V gene encodes CDR1 SGHAT and CDR2 FQNNGV. The CDR3, as DNA: TGTGCCAGCAGCTTAGATTACGCTAGCTTGGAGACCCAGTACTTC. Protein product: CASSLDYASLETQYF.